Shown below are 8 T cell receptor beta chains from a single sample sequenced in a study of shared clonotypes between healthy human individuals (dated by TCRdb to between 2020 and 2021). Libraries came from the immunoSEQ multiplex PCR assay. TCRdb stores this immuneACCESS table with in-frame sequences only. Part of the clones is absent; in the studies checked, under half of the shortfall reflects unresolved V genes, and no reason is known for the rest. This sample comprises about 610,000 clones, about 97% of them detected only once. The top ten hold 0.057% of the sample. The specimen was naive CD4+ T cells sorted from blood. The intended sense of this specimen's cell subset or site label: CD45RA+ positively selected. These receptor sequences come from a woman in her twenties or thirties in good health.

The CDR3 loop is CASGVEGAGNQPQHF. The CDR3 region has the DNA TGTGCCAGCGGGGTGGAGGGGGCGGGTAATCAGCCCCAGCATTTT. The J gene is TRBJ1-5, the V gene TRBV2; 7 positions match TRBD1. CDR3 length equals 15 residues. Germline V gene lookup returns CDR1 SNHLY and CDR2 FYNNEI. The J segment lost 4 bases and the V segment lost 8 bases, leaving 11 bases of the junction unmatched.

The rearrangement uses TRBV2 and TRBJ2-2; D might be TRBD1 or TRBD2, each matching 7 bases. Germline V lookup: CDR1 SNHLY, CDR2 FYNNEI. The CDR3 length is 16 residues. The V gene lost 5 bases and the J gene lost 2 bases, with 15 bases spanning the gap. CDR3 in amino acids: CASSSQGRGNTGELFF. CDR3 in DNA: TGTGCCAGCAGTTCACAGGGGAGGGGAAACACCGGGGAGCTGTTTTTT.

The chain uses TRBV27 and TRBJ1-5; D is ambiguous. The V gene lost 6 bases and the J gene lost 1 base, with 7 bases spanning the gap. Germline CDR1 and CDR2: MNHEY and SMNVEV (reference sequence). The CDR3 is 13 residues long. This CDR3 reads CASRGRSNQPQHF. The CDR3 DNA reads as TGTGCCAGCAGGGGGAGGAGCAATCAGCCCCAGCATTTT.

The rearrangement uses TRBV7-2 and TRBJ2-5, with TRBD1 matching 8 bases. The V segment lost 0 bases and the J segment 2 bases; nucleotides outside the gene matches: 2. Germline values: CDR1 SGHTA, CDR2 FQGNSA. The CDR3 has 15 residues. In DNA form, the CDR3 reads TGTGCCAGCAGCTTAGCGGGGACAGGTCAAGAGACCCAGTACTTC. Its translation: CASSLAGTGQETQYF.

This chain connects TRBV19 to TRBJ2-3; 7 bases match TRBD2. V shed 6 bases, J shed 2 bases, and the junction held 8 bases outside the gene matches. Germline CDR1 LNHDA, CDR2 SQIVND (reference sequence). This CDR3 spans 15 amino acids. The CDR3 coding sequence is TGTGCCAGTAGGGGAACTAGCGACTACACAGATACGCAGTATTTT. Translated, it gives CASRGTSDYTDTQYF. The full variable domain, with the rest looked up from reference TRBV19 and TRBJ2-3, is DGGITQSPKYLFRKEGQNVTLSCEQNLNHDAMYWYRQDPGQGLRLIYYSQIVNDFQKGDIAEGYSVSREKKESFPLTVTSAQKNPTAFYLCASRGTSDYTDTQYFGPGTRLTVL.

The chain uses TRBV28 and TRBJ2-5, with 8 nucleotides matching TRBD1. CDR3 length equals 16 residues. Germline V gene lookup returns CDR1 MDHEN and CDR2 SYDVKM. After removal of 5 bases from V and 5 bases from J, the junction contained 13 bases not matched to a gene. In DNA form, the CDR3 reads TGTGCCAGCAGTGGGCGAAGGACAGGGCGGATGGAGACCCAGTACTTC. It translates to CASSGRRTGRMETQYF. The whole variable domain, filled in from reference TRBV28 and TRBJ2-5, reads DVKVTQSSRYLVKRTGEKVFLECVQDMDHENMFWYRQDPGLGLRLIYFSYDVKMKEKGDIPEGYSVSREKKERFSLILESASTNQTSMYLCASSGRRTGRMETQYFGPGTRLLVL.

In regard to this clone: The sample contains more than one DNA sequence encoding this CDR3. This sequence joins TRBV5-1 and TRBJ1-2, with TRBD1 matching 8 bases. The germline gives CDR1 SGHRS, CDR2 YFSETQ. J gave up 2 bases and V 7 bases, and 7 bases lay outside the gene matches. The CDR3 runs 14 residues. The CDR3 loop reads CASSLDRGNYGYTF. In nucleotides, the CDR3 is TGCGCCAGCTCCCTAGACAGGGGCAACTATGGCTACACCTTC. The full variable domain, in which reference TRBV5-1 and TRBJ1-2 provide the parts outside the CDR3, is KAGVTQTPRYLIKTRGQQVTLSCSPISGHRSVSWYQQTPGQGLQFLFEYFSETQRNKGNFPGRFSGRQFSNSRSEMNVSTLELGDSALYLCASSLDRGNYGYTFGSGTRLTVV.

J is TRBJ2-7 and V is TRBV18, with 7 bases aligning to TRBD2. J was trimmed by 3 bases and V by 2 bases; bases with no gene match: 10. The CDR3 covers 16 residues. Germline loops: CDR1 KGHSH, CDR2 LQKENI. CDR3 residues: CASSPMEGGPSYEQYF. CDR3 coding DNA: TGTGCCAGCTCACCAATGGAGGGAGGGCCAAGCTACGAGCAGTACTTC.